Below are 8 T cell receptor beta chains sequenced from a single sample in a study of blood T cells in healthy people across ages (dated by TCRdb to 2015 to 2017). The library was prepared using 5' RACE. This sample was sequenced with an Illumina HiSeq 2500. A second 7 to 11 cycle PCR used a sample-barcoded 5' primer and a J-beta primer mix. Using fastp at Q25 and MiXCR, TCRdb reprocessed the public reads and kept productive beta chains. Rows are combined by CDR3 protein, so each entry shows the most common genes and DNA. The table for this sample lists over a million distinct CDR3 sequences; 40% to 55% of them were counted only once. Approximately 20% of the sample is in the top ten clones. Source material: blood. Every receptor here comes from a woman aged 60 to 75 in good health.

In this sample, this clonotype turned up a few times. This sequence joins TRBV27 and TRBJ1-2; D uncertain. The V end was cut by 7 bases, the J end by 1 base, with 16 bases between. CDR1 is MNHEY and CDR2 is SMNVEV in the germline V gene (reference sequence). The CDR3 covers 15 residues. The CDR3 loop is CASTRLGIYNYGYTF. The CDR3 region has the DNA TGTGCCAGCACCAGACTCGGAATCTATAACTATGGCTACACCTTC.

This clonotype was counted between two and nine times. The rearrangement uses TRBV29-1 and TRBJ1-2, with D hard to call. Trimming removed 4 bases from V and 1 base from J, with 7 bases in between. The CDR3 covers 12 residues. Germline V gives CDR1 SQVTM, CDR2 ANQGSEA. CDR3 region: CSVGRNNYGYTF. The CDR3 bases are TGCAGCGTTGGCAGGAATAACTATGGCTACACCTTC.

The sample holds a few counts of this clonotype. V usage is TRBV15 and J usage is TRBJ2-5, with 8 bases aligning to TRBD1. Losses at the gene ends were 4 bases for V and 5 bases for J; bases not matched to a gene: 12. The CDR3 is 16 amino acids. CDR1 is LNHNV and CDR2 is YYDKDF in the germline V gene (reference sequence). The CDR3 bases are TGTGCCACCAGCACCGGCCCAGGACAGGGACTTGAGACCCAGTACTTC. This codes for CATSTGPGQGLETQYF.

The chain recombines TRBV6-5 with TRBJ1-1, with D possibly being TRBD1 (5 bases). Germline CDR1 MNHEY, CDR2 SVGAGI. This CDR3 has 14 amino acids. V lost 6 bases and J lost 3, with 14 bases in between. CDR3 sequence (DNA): TGTGCCAGCAGCCCCTCATTGGGACACACTGAAGCTTTCTTT. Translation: CASSPSLGHTEAFF.

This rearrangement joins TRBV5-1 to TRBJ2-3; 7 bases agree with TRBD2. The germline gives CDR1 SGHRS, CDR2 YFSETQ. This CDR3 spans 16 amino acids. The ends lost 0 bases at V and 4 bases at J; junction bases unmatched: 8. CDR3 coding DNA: TGCGCCAGCAGCTTGGGCGGCGGGGGAGGCGCAGATACGCAGTATTTT. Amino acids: CASSLGGGGGADTQYF.

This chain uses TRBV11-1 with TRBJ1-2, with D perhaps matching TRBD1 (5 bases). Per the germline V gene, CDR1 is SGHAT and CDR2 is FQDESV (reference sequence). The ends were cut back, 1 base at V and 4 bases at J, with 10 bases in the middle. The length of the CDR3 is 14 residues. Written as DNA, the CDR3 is TGTGCCAGCAGCTTAGATGGGACCCTCTATGGCTACACCTTC. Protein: CASSLDGTLYGYTF.

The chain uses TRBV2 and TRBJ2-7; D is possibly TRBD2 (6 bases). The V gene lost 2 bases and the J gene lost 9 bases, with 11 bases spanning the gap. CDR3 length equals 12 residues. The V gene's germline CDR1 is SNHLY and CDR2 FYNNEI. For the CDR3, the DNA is TGTGCCAGCAGTGAACCCCTAGCGAGGCAGTACTTC. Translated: CASSEPLARQYF.

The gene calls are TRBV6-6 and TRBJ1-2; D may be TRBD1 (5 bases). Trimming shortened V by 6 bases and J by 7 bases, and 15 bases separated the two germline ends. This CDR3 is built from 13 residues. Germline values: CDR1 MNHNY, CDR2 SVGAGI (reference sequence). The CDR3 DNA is TGTGCCAGCAGACCTCGGGCAGGGCTTGGCTACACCTTC. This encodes CASRPRAGLGYTF.